This TCR beta chain is from a study of blood T cell repertoires in COVID-19. In the study overall: The samples span acute and convalescent COVID-19 from the United States, Italy and Spain. The cDNA or gDNA used as material had been derived from T cells, B-cell-depleted T cells, or PBMCs.

Recruited during active infection, patients (from Seattle) were subsequently followed longitudinally. As handled by the study authors: The assay estimated nucleated cells by amplifying reference gene primers. Using immunoSEQ multiplex PCR, the repertoire was profiled, and TCRdb retains in-frame clones only, with some absent. From that table come the V and J calls and clone size; the DNA was used to work out D and trimming. Altogether about 210,000 clones are present, over 75% being singletons, with the ten largest covering 2% to 3%. This CDR3 region has 13 residues. The trim removed 4 bases at V and 3 bases at J, leaving 1 base unmatched. CDR1 LNHDA and CDR2 SQIVND come from the germline V gene (reference sequence).

The receptor was derived from a woman in her seventies with COVID-19, enrolled during active disease. Specimen: peripheral blood. V gene TRBV19 combines with J gene TRBJ1-1, with 8 bases matching TRBD1. The CDR3 spells CASSKDRDTEAFF. The CDR3, as DNA: TGTGCCAGTAGTAAGGACAGGGACACTGAAGCTTTCTTT.